A selection of T cell receptor beta chains follows, all from one sample in a study of spatial heterogeneity in lung cancer. TCRdb reanalysed the 5' RACE reads using MiXCR and keeps one entry per CDR3 protein. The sample has tens of thousands of distinct CDR3 sequences; 4.8% are singletons. The material was lung tumor tissue, obtained at surgery. The source of these receptors is a male donor with early-stage non-small cell lung cancer. CDR3s include the opening cysteine and the closing phenylalanine or tryptophan. Each record gives: clone size, V gene, D gene, J gene, CDR3 DNA, CDR3 protein. A D gene is named only where the DNA matches it firmly. Clone size, where shown, is once, few, many, or a class for clones that have expanded.

abundance: few; v_gene: TRBV7-3; d_gene: .; j_gene: TRBJ1-3; CDR3nt: TGTGCCAGCAGTACAGGGTCCGGAAACACCATATATTTT; CDR3aa: CASSTGSGNTIYF
abundance: many; v_gene: TRBV19; d_gene: .; j_gene: TRBJ2-7; CDR3nt: TGTGCCAGTAGTACGACACGGGACTCCTGGGGCGAGCAGTACTTC; CDR3aa: CASSTTRDSWGEQYF
abundance: few; v_gene: TRBV6-2/TRBV6-3; d_gene: TRBD1; j_gene: TRBJ1-5; CDR3nt: TGTGCCAGCAGTTATCGACAGGGACCGTATCAGCCCCAGCATTTT; CDR3aa: CASSYRQGPYQPQHF
abundance: .; v_gene: TRBV2; d_gene: .; j_gene: TRBJ2-3; CDR3nt: TGTGCCAGCAGTCGCCTCACTAGCACAGATACGCAGTATTTT; CDR3aa: CASSRLTSTDTQYF
abundance: medium-sized; v_gene: TRBV6-1; d_gene: .; j_gene: TRBJ2-4; CDR3nt: TGTGCCAGCACCAAGGACAAGGCGGCCAAAAACATTCAGTACTTC; CDR3aa: CASTKDKAAKNIQYF
abundance: many; v_gene: TRBV5-5; d_gene: .; j_gene: TRBJ2-5; CDR3nt: TGTGCCAGCAGCTTGGGATGGACAGTACAAGAGACCCAGTACTTC; CDR3aa: CASSLGWTVQETQYF
abundance: many; v_gene: TRBV5-1; d_gene: TRBD1; j_gene: TRBJ2-7; CDR3nt: TGCGCCAGCAGCTTGGATGGACAGGGTCTTGAGCAGTACTTC; CDR3aa: CASSLDGQGLEQYF
abundance: many; v_gene: TRBV6-1; d_gene: .; j_gene: TRBJ2-3; CDR3nt: TGTGCCAGCAGTAGAGGGGTAACAGATACGCAGTATTTT; CDR3aa: CASSRGVTDTQYF
abundance: many; v_gene: TRBV27; d_gene: TRBD2; j_gene: TRBJ2-7; CDR3nt: TGTGCCACAGCGGGAGGGCCCTACGAGCAGTACTTC; CDR3aa: CATAGGPYEQYF
abundance: .; v_gene: TRBV30; d_gene: TRBD1; j_gene: TRBJ2-7; CDR3nt: TGTGCCTGGGAGGCGTGGGACAGGGGTTACGAGCAGTACTTC; CDR3aa: CAWEAWDRGYEQYF
abundance: few; v_gene: TRBV12-3/TRBV12-4; d_gene: TRBD1; j_gene: TRBJ2-1; CDR3nt: TGTGCCGCCCGGGACAGGGTCTCTGGTGAGCAGTTCTTC; CDR3aa: CAARDRVSGEQFF
abundance: many; v_gene: TRBV7-9; d_gene: TRBD1; j_gene: TRBJ1-1; CDR3nt: TGTGCCAGCAGCCCGACGACAGGGATTGAAGCTTTCTTT; CDR3aa: CASSPTTGIEAFF